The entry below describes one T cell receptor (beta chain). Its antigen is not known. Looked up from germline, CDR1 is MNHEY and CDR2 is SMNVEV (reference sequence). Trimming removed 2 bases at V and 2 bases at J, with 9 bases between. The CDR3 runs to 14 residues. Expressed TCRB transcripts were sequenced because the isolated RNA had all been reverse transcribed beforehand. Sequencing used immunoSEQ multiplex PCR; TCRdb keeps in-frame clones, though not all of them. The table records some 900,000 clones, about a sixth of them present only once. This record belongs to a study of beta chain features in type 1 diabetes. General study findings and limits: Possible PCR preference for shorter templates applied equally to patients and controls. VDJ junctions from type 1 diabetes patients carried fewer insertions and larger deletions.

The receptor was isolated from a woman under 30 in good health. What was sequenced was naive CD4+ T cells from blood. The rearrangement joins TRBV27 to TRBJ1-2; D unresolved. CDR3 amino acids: CASSLSWRNYGYTF. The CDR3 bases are TGTGCCAGCAGTTTAAGCTGGAGAAACTATGGCTACACCTTC.